The source of this TCR beta chain is a study of cytomegalovirus exposure and HLA in healthy donors. Whole-study results and caveats: The authors later found most CMV-associated TCR beta chains appeared HLA-restricted. Reports indicate that TCR beta sequences accurately predicted the HLA-A and HLA-B alleles of most subjects. In a later analysis, DRB1 alleles had the most associated TCRs; HLA-C alleles the fewest.

In the case of this clone: What it binds is not known.

PCR primers comprised 60 Vbeta and 13 Jbeta primers. Data came from immunoSEQ multiplex PCR; TCRdb stores just in-frame clones and leaves some out. The sample carries 140,000 to 150,000 clones, around three quarters recorded once. Sequencing input: PBMCs. The clonotype originates from a man in his forties in good health and CMV-seropositive.

The CDR3 DNA follows: TGTGCCAGCACCTACGGGGGGAACTCCTACGAGCAGTACTTC. Translation gives CASTYGGNSYEQYF. The rearrangement uses TRBV28 and TRBJ2-7; the match to TRBD2 covers 7 bases. V gave up 7 bases and J gave up 0 bases; unmatched junction bases: 6. Per germline, CDR1 MDHEN and CDR2 SYDVKM. The CDR3 runs to 14 residues. Combining the CDR3 with reference TRBV28 and TRBJ2-7 gives the whole variable domain DVKVTQSSRYLVKRTGEKVFLECVQDMDHENMFWYRQDPGLGLRLIYFSYDVKMKEKGDIPEGYSVSREKKERFSLILESASTNQTSMYLCASTYGGNSYEQYFGPGTRLTVT.